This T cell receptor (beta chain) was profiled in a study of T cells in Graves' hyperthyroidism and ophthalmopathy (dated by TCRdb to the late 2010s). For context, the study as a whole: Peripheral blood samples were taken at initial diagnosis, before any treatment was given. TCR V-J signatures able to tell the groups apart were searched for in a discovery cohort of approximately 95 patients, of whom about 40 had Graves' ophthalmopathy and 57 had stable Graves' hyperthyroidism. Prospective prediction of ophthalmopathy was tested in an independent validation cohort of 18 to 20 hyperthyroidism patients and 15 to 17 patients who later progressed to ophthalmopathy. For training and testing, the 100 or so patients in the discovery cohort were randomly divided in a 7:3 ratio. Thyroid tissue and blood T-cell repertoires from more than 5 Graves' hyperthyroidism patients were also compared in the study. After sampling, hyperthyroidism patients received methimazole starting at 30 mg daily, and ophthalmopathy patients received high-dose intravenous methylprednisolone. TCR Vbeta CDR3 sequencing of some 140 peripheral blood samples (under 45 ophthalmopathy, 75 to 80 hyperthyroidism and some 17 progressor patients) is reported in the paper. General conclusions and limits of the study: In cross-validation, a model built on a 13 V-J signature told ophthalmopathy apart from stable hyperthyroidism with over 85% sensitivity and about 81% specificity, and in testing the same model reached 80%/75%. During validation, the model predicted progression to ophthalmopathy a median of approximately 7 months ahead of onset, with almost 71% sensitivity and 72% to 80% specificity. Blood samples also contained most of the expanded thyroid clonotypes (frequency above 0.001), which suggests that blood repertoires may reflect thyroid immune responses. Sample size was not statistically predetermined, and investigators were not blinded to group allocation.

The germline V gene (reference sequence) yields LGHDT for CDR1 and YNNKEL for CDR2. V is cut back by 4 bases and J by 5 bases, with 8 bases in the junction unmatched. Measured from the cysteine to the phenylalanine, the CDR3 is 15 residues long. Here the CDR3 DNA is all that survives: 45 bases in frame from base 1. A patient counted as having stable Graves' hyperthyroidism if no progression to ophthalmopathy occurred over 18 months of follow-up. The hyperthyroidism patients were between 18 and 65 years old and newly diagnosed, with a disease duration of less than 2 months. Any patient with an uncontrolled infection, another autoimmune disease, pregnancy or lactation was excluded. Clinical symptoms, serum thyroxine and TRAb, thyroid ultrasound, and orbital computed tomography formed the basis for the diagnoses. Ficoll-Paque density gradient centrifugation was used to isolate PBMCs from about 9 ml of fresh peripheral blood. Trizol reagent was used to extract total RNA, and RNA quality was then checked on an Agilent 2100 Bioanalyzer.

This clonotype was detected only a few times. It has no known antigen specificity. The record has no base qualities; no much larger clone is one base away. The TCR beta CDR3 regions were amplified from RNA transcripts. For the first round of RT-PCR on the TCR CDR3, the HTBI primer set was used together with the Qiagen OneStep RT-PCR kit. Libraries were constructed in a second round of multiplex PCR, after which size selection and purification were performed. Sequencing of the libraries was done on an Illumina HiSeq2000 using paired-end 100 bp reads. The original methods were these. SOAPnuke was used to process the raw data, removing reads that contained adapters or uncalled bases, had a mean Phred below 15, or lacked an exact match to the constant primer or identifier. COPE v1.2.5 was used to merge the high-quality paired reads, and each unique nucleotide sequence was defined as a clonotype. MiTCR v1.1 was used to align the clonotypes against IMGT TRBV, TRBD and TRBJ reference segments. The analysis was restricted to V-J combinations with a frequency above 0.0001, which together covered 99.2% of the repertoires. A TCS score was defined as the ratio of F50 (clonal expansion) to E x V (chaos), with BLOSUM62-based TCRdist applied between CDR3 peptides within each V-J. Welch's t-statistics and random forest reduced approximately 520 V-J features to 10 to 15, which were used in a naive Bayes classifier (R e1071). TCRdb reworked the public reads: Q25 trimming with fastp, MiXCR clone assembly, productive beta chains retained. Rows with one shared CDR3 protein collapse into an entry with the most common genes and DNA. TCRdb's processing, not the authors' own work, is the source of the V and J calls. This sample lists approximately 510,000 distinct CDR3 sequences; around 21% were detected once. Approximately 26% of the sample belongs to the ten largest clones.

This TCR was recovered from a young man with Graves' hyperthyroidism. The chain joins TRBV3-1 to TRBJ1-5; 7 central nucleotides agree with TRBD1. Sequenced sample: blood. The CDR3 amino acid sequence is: CASSLGQARDQPQHF. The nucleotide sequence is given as TGTGCCAGCAGCCTAGGACAGGCTAGAGATCAGCCCCAGCATTTT. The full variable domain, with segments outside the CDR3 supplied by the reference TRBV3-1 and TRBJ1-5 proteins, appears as DTAVSQTPKYLVTQMGNDKSIKCEQNLGHDTMYWYKQDSKKFLKIMFSYNNKELIINETVPNRFSPKSPDKAHLNLHINSLELGDSAVYFCASSLGQARDQPQHFGDGTRLSIL.